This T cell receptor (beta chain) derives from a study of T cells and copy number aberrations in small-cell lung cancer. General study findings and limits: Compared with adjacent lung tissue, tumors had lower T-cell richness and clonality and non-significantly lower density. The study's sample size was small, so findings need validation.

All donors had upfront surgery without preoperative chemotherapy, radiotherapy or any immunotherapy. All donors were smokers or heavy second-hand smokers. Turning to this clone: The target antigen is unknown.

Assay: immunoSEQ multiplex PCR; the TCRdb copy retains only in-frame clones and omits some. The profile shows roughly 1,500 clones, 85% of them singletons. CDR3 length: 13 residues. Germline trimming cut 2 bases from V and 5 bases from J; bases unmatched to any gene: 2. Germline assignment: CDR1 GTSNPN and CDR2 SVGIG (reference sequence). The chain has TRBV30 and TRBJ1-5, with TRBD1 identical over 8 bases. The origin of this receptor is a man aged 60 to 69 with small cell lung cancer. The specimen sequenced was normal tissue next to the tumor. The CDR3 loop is CAWSPGGDQPQHF. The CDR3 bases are TGTGCCTGGAGTCCAGGGGGCGATCAGCCCCAGCATTTT.